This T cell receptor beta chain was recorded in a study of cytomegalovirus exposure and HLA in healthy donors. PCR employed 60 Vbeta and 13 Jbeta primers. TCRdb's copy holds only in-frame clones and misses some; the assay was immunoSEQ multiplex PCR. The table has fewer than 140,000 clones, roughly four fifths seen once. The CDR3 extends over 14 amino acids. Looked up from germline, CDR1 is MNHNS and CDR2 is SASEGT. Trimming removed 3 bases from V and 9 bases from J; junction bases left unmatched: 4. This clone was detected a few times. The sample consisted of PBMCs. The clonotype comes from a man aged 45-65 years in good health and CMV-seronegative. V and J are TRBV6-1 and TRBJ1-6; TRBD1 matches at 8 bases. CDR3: CASSDGQGGSPLHF. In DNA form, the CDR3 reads TGTGCCAGCAGTGACGGACAGGGTGGTTCACCCCTCCACTTT.